One and the same sample provided the 27 T cell receptor beta chains below, sequenced in a study of T cells in Graves' hyperthyroidism and ophthalmopathy. It was RNA transcripts that yielded the amplified TCR beta CDR3 regions. Carried out on the TCR CDR3, a first-round RT-PCR used the HTBI primer set. One entry per CDR3 protein, called by TCRdb with MiXCR from the multiplex PCR reads. The profile shows 400,000 or so distinct CDR3 sequences, over 12% of them singletons. Input material: blood. These receptor sequences come from a man aged 45-65 years with Graves' ophthalmopathy.

This clonotype was recorded at least ten times. V gene TRBV29-1 combines with J gene TRBJ1-2, with TRBD1 identical over 8 bases. Per germline, CDR1 SQVTM and CDR2 ANQGSEA. The CDR3 is made up of 11 amino acids. J was trimmed by 5 bases and V by 7 bases; bases with no gene match: 3. The CDR3 loop is CSAQGGYGYTF. In nucleotides, the CDR3 is TGCAGCGCACAGGGGGGATATGGCTACACCTTC.

The table lists this clonotype with many counts. In nucleotides, the CDR3 is TGTGCCAGCAGCCTAGCGGGAGGCGGGACCGGGGAGCTGTTTTTT. This codes for CASSLAGGGTGELFF. The chain joins TRBV7-3 to TRBJ2-2, with 11 bases aligning to TRBD2. J lost 5 bases, V lost 5 bases, and 4 bases had no gene match. The germline gives CDR1 SGHTA, CDR2 FQGTGA. CDR3 length: 15 residues.

The rearrangement joins TRBV12-3 or TRBV12-4 to TRBJ2-1; 10 nucleotides agree with TRBD2. The CDR3 spans 16 residues. V was clipped by 5 bases and J by 0 bases; unmatched bases: 4. CDR3 sequence: CASSELAGGSYNEQFF. DNA of the CDR3: TGTGCCAGCAGTGAATTAGCGGGAGGCTCCTACAATGAGCAGTTCTTC.

This clonotype was seen more than once but under ten times. The rearrangement links TRBV6-1 to TRBJ2-1, with TRBD2 matching over 7 bases. There are 14 residues in the CDR3. From germline, CDR1 is MNHNS and CDR2 SASEGT. The J segment lost 11 bases and the V segment lost 7 bases, leaving 14 bases of the junction unmatched. The CDR3 is CASTVASGQTKQFF. In DNA form, the CDR3 reads TGTGCCAGCACCGTGGCTAGCGGACAAACTAAGCAGTTCTTC.

The chain employs TRBV20-1 and TRBJ2-3; 8 nucleotides line up with TRBD1. V was clipped by 6 bases and J by 1 base; unmatched bases: 6. The CDR3 runs to 14 residues. Per germline, CDR1 DFQATT and CDR2 SNEGSKA (reference sequence). Here the CDR3 reads CSAKKQGGTDTQYF. CDR3 DNA sequence: TGCAGTGCAAAAAAACAGGGGGGCACAGATACGCAGTATTTT.

This clonotype has at least ten counts. The V and J genes are TRBV20-1 and TRBJ1-1; D remains unclear. The germline CDR1 and CDR2 sequences are DFQATT and SNEGSKA (reference sequence). V dropped 1 base and J dropped 2 bases, with 14 bases sitting between them. The CDR3 has 15 residues. The CDR3 DNA sequence: TGCAGTGCTAGAGTCCCAGGCCCGGATAACACTGAAGCTTTCTTT. This encodes CSARVPGPDNTEAFF.

This clonotype has more than one count but fewer than ten. The V and J genes are TRBV6-6 and TRBJ2-6; D is unresolved. Germline-derived CDR1 and CDR2 are MNHNY and SVGAGI (reference sequence). The CDR3 totals 16 residues. The V and J ends lost 0 bases and 1 base respectively, with 7 bases between them. CDR3 nucleotide sequence: TGTGCCAGCAGTTACTCGGACGGATCTGGGGCCAACGTCCTGACTTTC. Translation: CASSYSDGSGANVLTF.

There are a few counts of this clonotype. A much larger clone differs from this one at a single base, so this may be a read error. J is TRBJ2-7 and V is TRBV10-3, with a possible D match to TRBD2 (6 bases). Trimming removed 4 bases at V and 0 bases at J, with 13 bases between. Germline V gene sequence: CDR1 ENHRY, CDR2 SYGVKD. The CDR3 has 15 residues. This CDR3 is CAISGSGGASYEQYF. Written as DNA, the CDR3 is TGTGCCATCAGTGGGTCTGGCGGGGCCTCCTACGAGCAGTACTTC.

The chain joins TRBV29-1 to TRBJ2-1, with TRBD1 identical over 7 bases. Germline-derived CDR1 and CDR2 are SQVTM and ANQGSEA. This CDR3 has 14 residues. J gave up 3 bases and V 6 bases, and 8 bases lay outside the gene matches. The CDR3 DNA is TGCAGCGTGCGACAGGGAATAATCTACAATGAGCAGTTCTTC. It translates to CSVRQGIIYNEQFF.

This clonotype was counted ten times or more. J is TRBJ1-2 and V is TRBV20-1; D is possibly TRBD1 (5 bases). CDR1 is DFQATT, CDR2 SNEGSKA, per germline (reference sequence). The CDR3 has 12 residues. V shed 5 bases and J shed 4 bases, with 11 bases lying between them. CDR3 amino acids: CSAPGTVYGYTF. The CDR3 nucleotides are TGCAGTGCTCCCGGGACGGTCTATGGCTACACCTTC.

This clonotype was detected many times. The rearrangement links TRBV27 to TRBJ2-7, with 8 bases aligning to TRBD2. CDR1 MNHEY and CDR2 SMNVEV come from the germline V gene (reference sequence). Unmatched junction bases numbered 17, after V lost 5 bases and J lost 5 bases. The length of the CDR3 is 17 residues. In nucleotides, the CDR3 is TGTGCCAGCAGTAAGGGACTAGGGAATCGCGGTCCCAACGAGCAGTACTTC. This codes for CASSKGLGNRGPNEQYF.

Only a few counts were recorded for this clonotype. V and J are TRBV10-3 and TRBJ2-6, with D possibly matching TRBD1 (5 bases). CDR1 and CDR2 from the germline V gene are ENHRY and SYGVKD. The CDR3 spans 15 residues. Deletions cut 6 bases from V and 0 bases from J, with 9 bases between. The CDR3 here is CAIRATVSGANVLTF. The CDR3 bases are TGTGCCATCAGAGCGACAGTCTCTGGGGCCAACGTCCTGACTTTC.

This clonotype came up many times. J is TRBJ2-1 and V is TRBV27; 11 positions match TRBD2. Germline trimming cut 7 bases from V and 6 bases from J; bases unmatched to any gene: 5. Germline V gene data show CDR1 as MNHEY and CDR2 as SMNVEV (reference sequence). CDR3 length equals 14 residues. The CDR3 nucleotides read TGTGCCAGCAAAGCTAGCGGGAGGTTCAATGAGCAGTTCTTC. Protein product: CASKASGRFNEQFF.

This clonotype has more than one count but fewer than ten. The chain is built from TRBV9 and TRBJ2-5; 12 bases match TRBD2. The germline V gene has CDR1 SGDLS and CDR2 YYNGEE. Trimming cost V 3 bases and J 1 base; bases outside gene matches: 4. The CDR3 totals 16 residues. The CDR3 bases are TGTGCCAGCAGCGAGAGACTAGCGGGAGTCCAAGAGACCCAGTACTTC. Amino acids: CASSERLAGVQETQYF.

The J gene is TRBJ2-5, the V gene TRBV7-9; 11 nucleotides match TRBD2. The V gene end was trimmed by 10 bases and the J gene end by 5 bases; junction bases not matched to a gene: 9. There are 14 residues in the CDR3. Germline CDR1 SEHNR, CDR2 FQNEAQ (reference sequence). The CDR3 loop is CATALAGVGETQYF. CDR3 sequence (DNA): TGTGCCACCGCACTAGCGGGAGTGGGTGAGACCCAGTACTTC.

This clonotype appeared many times. V usage is TRBV20-1 and J usage is TRBJ2-1; tentative D call: TRBD2 (6 bases). The germline V gene encodes CDR1 DFQATT and CDR2 SNEGSKA (reference sequence). The CDR3 length is 16 residues. V was clipped by 1 base and J by 3 bases, with 16 bases between them. The CDR3 DNA reads TGCAGTGCTAGAGTTTCGGAGGCGGGGAACTACAATGAGCAGTTCTTC. Its translation: CSARVSEAGNYNEQFF.

Worth noting for this clonotype: At one end, the junction sequence differs from germline, possibly due to a read error. The chain recombines TRBV12-3 or TRBV12-4 with TRBJ2-1; 7 bases are a match to TRBD2. The CDR3 spans 18 residues. The CDR3 reads CASSLGRLAVSSYNEQFF. In DNA form, the CDR3 reads TGTGCCAGCAGCTTAGGTAGGCTAGCGGTGAGCTCCTACAATGAGCAGTTCTTC.

CDR3 sequence reads: CASTGTRLAKNIQYF. DNA of the CDR3: TGTGCCAGCACCGGGACTCGACTAGCCAAAAACATTCAGTACTTC. The chain employs TRBV6-2 or TRBV6-3 and TRBJ2-4, with D maybe TRBD2 (6 bases). V was shortened by 7 bases and J by 0 bases, with 13 bases between the two germline ends. This CDR3 has 15 amino acids. Germline V CDR1 and CDR2: MNHEY, SVGEGT.

This clonotype was seen many times. The chain joins TRBV29-1 to TRBJ2-7; TRBD1 matches 10 bases. Looked up from germline, CDR1 is SQVTM and CDR2 is ANQGSEA. CDR3 length: 13 residues. V lost 6 bases to trimming and J lost 7 bases; unmatched junction nucleotides: 9. The CDR3 reads CSVAGQGSGEQYF. CDR3 nucleotide sequence: TGCAGCGTAGCGGGACAGGGGTCGGGGGAGCAGTACTTC.

This clonotype was seen at least ten times. The genes are TRBV24-1 and TRBJ2-1; 9 bases align to TRBD2. Germline CDR1 and CDR2: KGHDR and SFDVKD. The CDR3 consists of 17 residues. Trimming took 1 base from V and 6 from J; bases not matched to a gene: 9. In DNA, the CDR3 is TGTGCCACCAGTGATTTAATGGCTAGCGGGAACCTCAATGAGCAGTTCTTC. It encodes CATSDLMASGNLNEQFF.

This clonotype was observed at least ten times. V usage is TRBV12-3 or TRBV12-4 and J usage is TRBJ2-5; the D is unclear. The CDR3 loop spans 11 amino acids. Trimming took 5 bases from V and 9 from J, leaving 10 bases between them. The CDR3 DNA sequence: TGTGCCAGCAGTCCAGGTAGAGCCCAGTACTTC. Translation: CASSPGRAQYF.

Only a few counts were recorded for this clonotype. This sequence may be a read error, since a much larger clone differs from it by one base. The chain recombines TRBV20-1 with TRBJ2-1; 14 nucleotides align to TRBD2. Germline values: CDR1 DFQATT, CDR2 SNEGSKA (reference sequence). The CDR3 is 15 residues long. V lost 5 bases, J lost 4 bases, and 4 bases stayed unmatched. The CDR3 here is CSAERLAGGYNEQFF. CDR3 in DNA: TGCAGTGCTGAAAGACTAGCGGGAGGGTACAATGAGCAGTTCTTC.

There are a few counts of this clonotype. V is TRBV20-1 and J is TRBJ2-5; D is undetermined. Trimming shortened V by 7 bases and J by 2 bases, and 11 bases separated the two germline ends. Looked up from germline, CDR1 is DFQATT and CDR2 is SNEGSKA (reference sequence). The length of the CDR3 is 12 residues. The CDR3 here is CSVESEQETQYF. CDR3 DNA sequence: TGCAGTGTAGAGTCAGAGCAAGAGACCCAGTACTTC.

Turning to this clonotype: A single base separates this from a much larger clone, so it may be a read error. The V call is TRBV5-1, the J call TRBJ2-3, with 12 bases aligning to TRBD2. The ends lost 0 bases at V and 5 bases at J; junction bases unmatched: 7. There are 17 residues in the CDR3. Germline V gene data show CDR1 as SGHRS and CDR2 as YFSETQ. The CDR3: CASSLGLAGDGGDTQYF. The CDR3, as DNA: TGCGCCAGCAGCTTGGGACTAGCGGGAGATGGAGGAGATACGCAGTATTTT.

This chain joins TRBV4-1 and TRBJ2-2; 13 bases are shared with TRBD2. CDR1 and CDR2 (germline): MGHRA, YSYEKL. J gave up 6 bases and V 3 bases, and 7 bases lay outside the gene matches. The CDR3 extends over 17 amino acids. The CDR3 here is CASSQEPGLAGSGELFF. DNA of the CDR3: TGCGCCAGCAGCCAGGAACCGGGACTAGCGGGATCCGGGGAGCTGTTTTTT.

This clonotype was counted many times. This chain links TRBV6-6 with TRBJ1-5; D perhaps matches TRBD1 (6 bases). This CDR3 is 19 amino acids long. Germline V lookup: CDR1 MNHNY, CDR2 SVGAGI (reference sequence). V dropped 2 bases and J dropped 2 bases, with 22 bases sitting between them. The CDR3 DNA follows: TGTGCCAGCAGTTACGACCGGCCTCTGACAGGATCGGGCAATCAGCCCCAGCATTTT. Amino acid sequence: CASSYDRPLTGSGNQPQHF.

In this sample, this clonotype turned up many times. CDR3 loop: CASSPAEMSNYGYTF. CDR3 DNA: TGTGCCAGCTCACCAGCTGAAATGAGTAACTATGGCTACACCTTC. V gene TRBV18 combines with J gene TRBJ1-2; no clear D gene. The CDR3 runs 15 residues. The V end was cut by 2 bases, the J end by 1 base, with 11 bases between. Looked up from germline, CDR1 is KGHSH and CDR2 is LQKENI. Looking up the rest from reference TRBV18 and TRBJ1-2 gives the full variable domain: NAGVMQNPRHLVRRRGQEARLRCSPMKGHSHVYWYRQLPEEGLKFMVYLQKENIIDESGMPKERFSAEFPKEGPSILRIQQVVRGDSAAYFCASSPAEMSNYGYTFGSGTRLTVV.